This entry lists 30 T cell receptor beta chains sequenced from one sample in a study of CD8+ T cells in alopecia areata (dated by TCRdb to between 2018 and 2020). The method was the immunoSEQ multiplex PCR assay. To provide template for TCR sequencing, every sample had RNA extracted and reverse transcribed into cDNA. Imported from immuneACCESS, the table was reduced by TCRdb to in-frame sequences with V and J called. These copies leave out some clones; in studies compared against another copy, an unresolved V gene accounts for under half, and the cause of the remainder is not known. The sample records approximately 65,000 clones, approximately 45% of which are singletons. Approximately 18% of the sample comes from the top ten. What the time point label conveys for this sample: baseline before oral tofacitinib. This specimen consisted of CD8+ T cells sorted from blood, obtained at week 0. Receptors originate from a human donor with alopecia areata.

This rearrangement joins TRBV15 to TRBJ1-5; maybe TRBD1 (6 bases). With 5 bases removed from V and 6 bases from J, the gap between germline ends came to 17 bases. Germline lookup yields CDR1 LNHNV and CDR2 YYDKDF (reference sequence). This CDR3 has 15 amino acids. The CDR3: CATSGDTGSSQPQHF. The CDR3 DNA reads TGTGCCACCAGCGGGGACACAGGGAGTAGTCAGCCCCAGCATTTT.

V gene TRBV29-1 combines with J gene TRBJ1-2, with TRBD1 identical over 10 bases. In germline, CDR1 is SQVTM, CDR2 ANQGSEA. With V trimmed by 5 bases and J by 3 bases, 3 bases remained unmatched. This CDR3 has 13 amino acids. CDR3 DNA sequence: TGCAGCGTTCCCGGACAGGGGGACTATGGCTACACCTTC. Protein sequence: CSVPGQGDYGYTF.

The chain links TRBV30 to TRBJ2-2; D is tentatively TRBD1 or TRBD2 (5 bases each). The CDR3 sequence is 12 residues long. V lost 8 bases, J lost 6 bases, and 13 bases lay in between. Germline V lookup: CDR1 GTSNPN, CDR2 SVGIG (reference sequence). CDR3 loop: CAGPLGAGELFF. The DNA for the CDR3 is TGTGCCGGCCCTCTGGGGGCCGGGGAGCTGTTTTTT. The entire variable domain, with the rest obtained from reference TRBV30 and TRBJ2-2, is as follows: SQTIHQWPATLVQPVGSPLSLECTVEGTSNPNLYWYRQAAGRGLQLLFYSVGIGQISSEVPQNLSASRPQDRQFILSSKKLLLSDSGFYLCAGPLGAGELFFGEGSRLTVL.

The CDR3 spells CASRFGTYEQYF. CDR3 in DNA: TGTGCCAGCAGGTTTGGAACCTACGAGCAGTACTTC. This chain joins TRBV2 and TRBJ2-7; D call uncertain. The CDR3 sequence is 12 residues long. Trimming removed 6 bases from V and 2 bases from J, with 8 bases in between. The germline V gene encodes CDR1 SNHLY and CDR2 FYNNEI.

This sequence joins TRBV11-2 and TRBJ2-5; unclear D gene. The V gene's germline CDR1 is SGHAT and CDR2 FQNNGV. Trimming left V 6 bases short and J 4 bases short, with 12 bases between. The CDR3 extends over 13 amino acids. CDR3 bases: TGTGCCAGCAGGAGTCCCATGCCAGAGACCCAGTACTTC. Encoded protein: CASRSPMPETQYF.

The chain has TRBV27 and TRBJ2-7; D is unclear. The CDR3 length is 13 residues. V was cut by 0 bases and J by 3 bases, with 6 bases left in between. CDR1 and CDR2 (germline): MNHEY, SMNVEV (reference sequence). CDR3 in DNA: TGTGCCAGCAGTTTATCGATTAGCTACGAGCAGTACTTC. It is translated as CASSLSISYEQYF.

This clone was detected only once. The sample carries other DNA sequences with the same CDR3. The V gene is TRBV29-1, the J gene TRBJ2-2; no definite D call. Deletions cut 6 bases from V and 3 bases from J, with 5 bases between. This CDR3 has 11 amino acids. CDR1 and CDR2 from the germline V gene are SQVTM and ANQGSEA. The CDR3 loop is CSVDYTGELFF. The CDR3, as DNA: TGCAGCGTAGATTACACCGGGGAGCTGTTTTTT.

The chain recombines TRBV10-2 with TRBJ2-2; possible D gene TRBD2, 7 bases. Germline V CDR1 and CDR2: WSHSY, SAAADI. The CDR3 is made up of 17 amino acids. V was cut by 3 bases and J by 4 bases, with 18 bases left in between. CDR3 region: CASSDLAGAFGTGELFF. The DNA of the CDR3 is TGCGCCAGCAGTGATCTGGCGGGGGCTTTCGGCACCGGGGAGCTGTTTTTT.

The CDR3 nucleotides read TGTGCCAGCAGCTTTTTAGGGGGCGAGATTCAAGATACGCAGTATTTT. It is translated as CASSFLGGEIQDTQYF. J is TRBJ2-3 and V is TRBV7-2; 7 nucleotides align to TRBD1. Germline trimming cut 3 bases from V and 5 bases from J; bases unmatched to any gene: 11. This CDR3 has 16 amino acids. CDR1 and CDR2 from the germline V gene are SGHTA and FQGNSA.

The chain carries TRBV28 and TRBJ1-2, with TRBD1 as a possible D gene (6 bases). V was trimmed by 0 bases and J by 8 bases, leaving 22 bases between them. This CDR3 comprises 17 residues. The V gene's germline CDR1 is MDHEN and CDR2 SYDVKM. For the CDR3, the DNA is TGTGCCAGCAGTTTATGGCCGACCCGGGGGCAAGTAGAAGGCTACACCTTC. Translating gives CASSLWPTRGQVEGYTF.

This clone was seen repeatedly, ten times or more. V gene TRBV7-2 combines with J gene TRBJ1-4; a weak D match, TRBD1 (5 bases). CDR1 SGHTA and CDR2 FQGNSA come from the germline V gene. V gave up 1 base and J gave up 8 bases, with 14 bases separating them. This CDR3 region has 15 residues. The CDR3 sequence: CASSLVGTLGEKLFF. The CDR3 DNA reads TGTGCCAGCAGCTTAGTCGGGACCTTGGGGGAAAAACTGTTTTTT.

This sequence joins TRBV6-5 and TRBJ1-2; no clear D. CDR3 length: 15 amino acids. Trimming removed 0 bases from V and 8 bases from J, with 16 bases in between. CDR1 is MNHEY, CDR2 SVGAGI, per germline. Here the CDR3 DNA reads TGTGCCAGCAGTTACTCCCACGGGCCGCGGGAAGGCTACACCTTC. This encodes CASSYSHGPREGYTF.

The DNA of the CDR3 is TGTGCCATCAGTGAGCCCGGACAGGGAATGGGGGAGCAGTACTTC. The encoded protein is CAISEPGQGMGEQYF. The rearrangement links TRBV10-3 to TRBJ2-7, with TRBD1 identical over 8 bases. Germline trimming cut 2 bases from V and 7 bases from J; bases unmatched to any gene: 10. Germline V CDR1 and CDR2: ENHRY, SYGVKD. This CDR3 spans 15 amino acids.

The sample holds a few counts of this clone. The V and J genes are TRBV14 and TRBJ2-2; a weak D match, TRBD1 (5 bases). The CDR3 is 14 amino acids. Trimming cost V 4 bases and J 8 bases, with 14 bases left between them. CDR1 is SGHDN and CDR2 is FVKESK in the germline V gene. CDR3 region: CASSLSGHWGELFF. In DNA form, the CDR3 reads TGTGCCAGCAGCCTTTCAGGACATTGGGGGGAGCTGTTTTTT.

DNA of the CDR3: TGTGCCAGCAATGATGGGCCCTCTGGCCACTATGGCTACACCTTC. Protein sequence: CASNDGPSGHYGYTF. The genes are TRBV28 and TRBJ1-2; D is unresolved. Germline V lookup: CDR1 MDHEN, CDR2 SYDVKM. CDR3 size: 15 residues. With 7 bases removed from V and 3 bases from J, the gap between germline ends came to 18 bases.

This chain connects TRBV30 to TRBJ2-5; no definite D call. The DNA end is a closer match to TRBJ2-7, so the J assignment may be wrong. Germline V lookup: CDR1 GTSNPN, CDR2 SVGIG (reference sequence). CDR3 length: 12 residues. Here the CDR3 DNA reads TGTGCCTGGAGTACTGTCGGCTACGAGCAGTACTTC. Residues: CAWSTVGYEQYF.

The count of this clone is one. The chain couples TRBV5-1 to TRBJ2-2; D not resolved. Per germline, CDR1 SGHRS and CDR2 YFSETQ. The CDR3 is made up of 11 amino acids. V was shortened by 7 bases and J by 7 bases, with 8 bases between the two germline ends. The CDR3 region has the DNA TGCGCCAGCTTTTCGAACGGGGAGCTGTTTTTT. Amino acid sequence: CASFSNGELFF.

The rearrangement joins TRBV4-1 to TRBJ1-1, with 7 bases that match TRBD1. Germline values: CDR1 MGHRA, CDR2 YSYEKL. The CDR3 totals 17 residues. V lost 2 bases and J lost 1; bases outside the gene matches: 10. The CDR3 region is CASSQNPGGVGNTEAFF. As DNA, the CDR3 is TGCGCCAGCAGCCAAAATCCAGGGGGAGTAGGGAACACTGAAGCTTTCTTT.

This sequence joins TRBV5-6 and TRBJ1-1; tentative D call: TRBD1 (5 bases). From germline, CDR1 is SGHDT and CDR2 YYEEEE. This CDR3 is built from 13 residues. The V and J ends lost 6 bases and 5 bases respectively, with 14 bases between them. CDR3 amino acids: CASTGTLGTEAFF. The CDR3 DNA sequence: TGTGCCAGCACCGGGACCCTTGGGACTGAAGCTTTCTTT. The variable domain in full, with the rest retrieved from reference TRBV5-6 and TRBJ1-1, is DAGVTQSPTHLIKTRGQQVTLRCSPKSGHDTVSWYQQALGQGPQFIFQYYEEEERQRGNFPDRFSGHQFPNYSSELNVNALLLGDSALYLCASTGTLGTEAFFGQGTRLTVV.

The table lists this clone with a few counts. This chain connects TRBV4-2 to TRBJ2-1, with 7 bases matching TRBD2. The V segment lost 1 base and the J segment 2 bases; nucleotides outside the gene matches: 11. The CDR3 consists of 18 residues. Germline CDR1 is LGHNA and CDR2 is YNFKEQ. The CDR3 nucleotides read TGTGCCAGCAGCCAAGGCCGGGCGGGAGAGGCTGCCTACAATGAGCAGTTCTTC. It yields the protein CASSQGRAGEAAYNEQFF.

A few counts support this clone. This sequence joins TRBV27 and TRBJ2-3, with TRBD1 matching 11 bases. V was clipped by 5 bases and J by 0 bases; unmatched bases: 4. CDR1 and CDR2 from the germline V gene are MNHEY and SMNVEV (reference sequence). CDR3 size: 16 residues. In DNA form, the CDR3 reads TGTGCCAGCAGTGCCGGGACAGGGGGAAGCACAGATACGCAGTATTTT. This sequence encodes CASSAGTGGSTDTQYF.

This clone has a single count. CDR3 amino acids: CASSIAGVVSTDTQYF. As DNA, the CDR3 is TGTGCCAGCAGCATAGCGGGAGTAGTGTCGACAGATACGCAGTATTTT. The chain joins TRBV9 to TRBJ2-3, with 9 positions matching TRBD2. CDR1 is SGDLS and CDR2 is YYNGEE in the germline V gene. After removal of 4 bases from V and 3 bases from J, the junction contained 9 bases not matched to a gene. The CDR3 length is 16 residues.

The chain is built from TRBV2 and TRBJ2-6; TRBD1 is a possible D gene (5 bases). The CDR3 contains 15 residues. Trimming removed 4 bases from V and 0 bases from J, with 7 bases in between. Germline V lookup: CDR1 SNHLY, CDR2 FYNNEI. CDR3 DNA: TGTGCCAGCAGTGCAGGGATCTCTGGGGCCAACGTCCTGACTTTC. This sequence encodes CASSAGISGANVLTF.

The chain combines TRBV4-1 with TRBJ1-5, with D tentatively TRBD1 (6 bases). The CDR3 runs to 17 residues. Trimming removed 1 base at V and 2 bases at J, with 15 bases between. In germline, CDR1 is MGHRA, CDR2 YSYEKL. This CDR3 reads CASSQGGGGARNQPQHF. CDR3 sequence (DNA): TGCGCCAGCAGCCAAGGAGGGGGAGGGGCTCGCAATCAGCCCCAGCATTTT.

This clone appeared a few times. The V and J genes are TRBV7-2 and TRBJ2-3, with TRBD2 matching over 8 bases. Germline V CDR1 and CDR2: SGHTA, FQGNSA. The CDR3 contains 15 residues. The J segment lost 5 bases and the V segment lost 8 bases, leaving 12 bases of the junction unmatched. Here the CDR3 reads CASARYSGALDTQYF. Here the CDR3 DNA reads TGTGCCAGCGCTCGCTATAGCGGGGCCTTAGATACGCAGTATTTT. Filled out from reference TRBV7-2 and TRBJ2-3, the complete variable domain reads GAGVSQSPSNKVTEKGKDVELRCDPISGHTALYWYRQSLGQGLEFLIYFQGNSAPDKSGLPSDRFSAERTGGSVSTLTIQRTQQEDSAVYLCASARYSGALDTQYFGPGTRLTVL.

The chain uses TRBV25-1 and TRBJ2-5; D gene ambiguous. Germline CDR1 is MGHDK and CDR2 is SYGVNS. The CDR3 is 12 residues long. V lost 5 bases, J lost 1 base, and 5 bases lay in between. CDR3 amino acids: CASSSLQETQYF. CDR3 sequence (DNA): TGTGCCAGCAGTTCTCTCCAAGAGACCCAGTACTTC.

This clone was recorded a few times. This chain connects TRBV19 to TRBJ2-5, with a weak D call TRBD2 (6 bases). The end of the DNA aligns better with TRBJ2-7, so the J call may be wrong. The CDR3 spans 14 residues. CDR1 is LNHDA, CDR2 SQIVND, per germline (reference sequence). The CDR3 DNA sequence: TGTGCCAGTAGTTCGGGACTGTCATCCTACGAGCAGTACTTC. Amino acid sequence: CASSSGLSSYEQYF.

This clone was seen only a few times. The CDR3 coding sequence is TGCGCCAGCAGCCAAGATCGGGAAGGACTGTACGAGCAGTACTTC. Residues: CASSQDREGLYEQYF. The chain combines TRBV4-1 with TRBJ2-7, with D maybe TRBD2 (5 bases). Germline CDR1 reads MGHRA; CDR2 reads YSYEKL. CDR3 length: 15 residues. V lost 0 bases and J 4 bases, leaving 13 bases between the germline ends.

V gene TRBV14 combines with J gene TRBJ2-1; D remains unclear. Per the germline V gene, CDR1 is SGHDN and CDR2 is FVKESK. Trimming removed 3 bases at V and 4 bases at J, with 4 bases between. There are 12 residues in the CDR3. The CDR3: CASSQGYNEQFF. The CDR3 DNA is TGTGCCAGCAGCCAGGGTTACAATGAGCAGTTCTTC.

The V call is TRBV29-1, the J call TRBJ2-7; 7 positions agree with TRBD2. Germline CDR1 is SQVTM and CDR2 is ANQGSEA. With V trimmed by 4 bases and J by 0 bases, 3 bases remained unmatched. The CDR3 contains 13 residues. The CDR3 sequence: CSVASGVSYEQYF. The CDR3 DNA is TGCAGCGTTGCCAGCGGGGTCTCCTACGAGCAGTACTTC.